This T cell receptor (beta chain) was captured in a study of blood T cell repertoires in COVID-19. Study-wide context: The samples span acute and convalescent COVID-19 from the United States, Italy and Spain.

Methods used by the authors: Amplifying reference gene primers gave estimates of nucleated cell counts. Only in-frame clones appear in the TCRdb table, and some are missing; sequencing was by immunoSEQ multiplex PCR. V, J and clone size are those of that table, while D and trimming were read from the DNA. The table records roughly 150,000 clones, 85% to 90% of them present only once. V lost 5 bases, J lost 2 bases, and 4 bases stayed unmatched. The CDR3 runs to 14 residues. Germline lookup yields CDR1 MGHDK and CDR2 SYGVNS. The table lists this clone with a count of one. The chain employs TRBV25-1 and TRBJ1-1; 8 nucleotides align to TRBD1. Sequencing used peripheral blood. The receptor was derived from a woman in her seventies with acute or convalescent COVID-19. The CDR3 DNA is TGTGCCAGCAGTTGGACAGGGCGAAACACTGAAGCTTTCTTT. This gives the protein CASSWTGRNTEAFF.